Listed here are 24 T cell receptor beta chains from one sample, sequenced in a study of Graves' ophthalmopathy and Graves' hyperthyroidism. CDR3 regions of TCR beta were amplified from RNA transcripts. Following a first-round RT-PCR that used HTBI primers, a second-round multiplex PCR was carried out. In TCRdb, the multiplex PCR reads were re-called with MiXCR into one record per CDR3 protein. Of about 740,000 distinct CDR3 sequences listed, 35% to 50% are singletons. Sequencing used peripheral blood. These receptors were taken from an adult man with Graves' ophthalmopathy.

The chain carries TRBV3-1 and TRBJ1-1; 10 bases are a match to TRBD1. CDR1 is LGHDT, CDR2 YNNKEL, per germline (reference sequence). V shed 0 bases and J 5 bases; nucleotides not matched to a gene: 6. The CDR3 has 16 amino acids. Written as DNA, the CDR3 is TGTGCCAGCAGCCAAGACCGGGACAGGGGACGGACTGAAGCTTTCTTT. Translation: CASSQDRDRGRTEAFF. Drawing the rest from reference TRBV3-1 and TRBJ1-1, the complete variable domain is DTAVSQTPKYLVTQMGNDKSIKCEQNLGHDTMYWYKQDSKKFLKIMFSYNNKELIINETVPNRFSPKSPDKAHLNLHINSLELGDSAVYFCASSQDRDRGRTEAFFGQGTRLTVV.

This clonotype was counted only a few times. The chain joins TRBV4-2 to TRBJ1-2, with D unclear. Germline lookup yields CDR1 LGHNA and CDR2 YNFKEQ. V shed 0 bases and J shed 8 bases, with 16 bases lying between them. The CDR3 extends over 15 amino acids. CDR3 amino acids: CASSQETGLAGGYTF. CDR3 nucleotide sequence: TGTGCCAGCAGCCAAGAGACGGGTCTAGCTGGAGGCTACACCTTC.

There are many counts of this clonotype. This rearrangement joins TRBV2 to TRBJ2-7; D is possibly TRBD2 (5 bases). Looked up from germline, CDR1 is SNHLY and CDR2 is FYNNEI. V was trimmed by 8 bases and J by 4 bases, leaving 12 bases between them. CDR3 length: 12 amino acids. CDR3 loop: CASSDGGYEQYF. Written as DNA, the CDR3 is TGTGCCAGCTCGGACGGAGGATACGAGCAGTACTTC.

This chain uses TRBV19 with TRBJ2-7, with no clear D. Trimming shortened V by 5 bases and J by 0 bases, and 14 bases separated the two germline ends. This CDR3 contains 15 residues. CDR1 LNHDA and CDR2 SQIVND come from the germline V gene (reference sequence). The CDR3 here is CASSGFSDGSYEQYF. For the CDR3, the DNA is TGTGCCAGTAGTGGTTTTTCCGACGGCTCCTACGAGCAGTACTTC. Looking up the rest from reference TRBV19 and TRBJ2-7 gives the full variable domain: DGGITQSPKYLFRKEGQNVTLSCEQNLNHDAMYWYRQDPGQGLRLIYYSQIVNDFQKGDIAEGYSVSREKKESFPLTVTSAQKNPTAFYLCASSGFSDGSYEQYFGPGTRLTVT.

The V and J genes are TRBV20-1 and TRBJ2-7, with 7 nucleotides matching TRBD1. This CDR3 spans 13 amino acids. Germline CDR1 reads DFQATT; CDR2 reads SNEGSKA (reference sequence). CDR3 loop: CSVGQGVSYEQYF. DNA for the CDR3: TGCAGCGTCGGGCAGGGGGTCTCGTACGAGCAGTACTTC.

With regard to this clonotype: Mismatch with germline at one junction end may stem from a read error. This sequence joins TRBV7-9 and TRBJ1-1, with D possibly being TRBD1 (5 bases). The CDR3 loop spans 14 amino acids. Germline V gene sequence: CDR1 SEHNR, CDR2 FQNEAQ (reference sequence). CDR3 in DNA: TGCGCCAGCAGCCATATGCAGGGTGGCACTGAAGCTTTCTTT. The encoded protein is CASSHMQGGTEAFF. Supplemented by reference TRBV7-9 and TRBJ1-1, the full variable domain reads DTGVSQNPRHKITKRGQNVTFRCDPISEHNRLYWYRQTLGQGPEFLTYFQNEAQLEKSRLLSDRFSAERPKGSFSTLEIQRTEQGDSAMYLCASSHMQGGTEAFFGQGTRLTVV.

In this sample, this clonotype turned up many times. The V gene is TRBV7-2, the J gene TRBJ2-7; TRBD2 agrees at 11 bases. With 4 bases clipped from V and 1 base from J, the junction kept 3 bases outside the gene matches. Germline V gene lookup returns CDR1 SGHTA and CDR2 FQGNSA. CDR3 size: 15 residues. CDR3 amino acids: CASSWGLAESYEQYF. The CDR3 DNA reads TGTGCCAGCAGCTGGGGACTAGCGGAATCCTACGAGCAGTACTTC.

In its sample, this clonotype was seen many times. The V gene is TRBV9, the J gene TRBJ1-2, with D unresolved. The CDR3 consists of 12 residues. CDR1 and CDR2 from the germline V gene are SGDLS and YYNGEE. The V end was cut by 0 bases, the J end by 5 bases, with 5 bases between. CDR3 in DNA: TGTGCCAGCAGCGTAGACGAGTATGGCTACACCTTC. Its protein is CASSVDEYGYTF. Filled out from reference TRBV9 and TRBJ1-2, the complete variable domain reads DSGVTQTPKHLITATGQRVTLRCSPRSGDLSVYWYQQSLDQGLQFLIQYYNGEERAKGNILERFSAQQFPDLHSELNLSSLELGDSALYFCASSVDEYGYTFGSGTRLTVV.

The chain couples TRBV4-2 to TRBJ1-1; D gene uncertain. Trimming stripped 1 base from V and 1 base from J, with 13 bases between. CDR1 and CDR2 from the germline V gene are LGHNA and YNFKEQ. The CDR3 loop spans 16 amino acids. The CDR3 DNA is TGTGCCAGCAGCCAAGGTATTGGACTGACGAACACTGAAGCTTTCTTT. It is translated as CASSQGIGLTNTEAFF.

On this clonotype itself: One end of the junction varies from germline; a read error may be responsible. The genes are TRBV9 and TRBJ1-3; TRBD1 is a possible D gene (6 bases). CDR1 is SGDLS, CDR2 YYNGEE, per germline. The CDR3 spans 19 residues. Here the CDR3 reads CASSQQLFRGGRHGNTIYF. The CDR3 DNA follows: TGCGCCAGCAGCCAACAACTTTTTCGTGGGGGGCGACATGGAAACACCATATATTTT.

In the case of this clonotype: A read error may be the cause here, since a much bigger clone is one base away. The genes are TRBV7-2 and TRBJ2-7; D is perhaps TRBD1 (5 bases). CDR1 and CDR2 (germline): SGHTA, FQGNSA. The CDR3 spans 14 residues. Trimming pared 7 bases from V and 2 bases from J, leaving 15 bases between. Written as DNA, the CDR3 is TGTGCCAGCAAAGGACAATACTACCCCTACGAGCAGTACTTC. This encodes CASKGQYYPYEQYF. Looking up the rest from reference TRBV7-2 and TRBJ2-7 gives the full variable domain: GAGVSQSPSNKVTEKGKDVELRCDPISGHTALYWYRQSLGQGLEFLIYFQGNSAPDKSGLPSDRFSAERTGGSVSTLTIQRTQQEDSAVYLCASKGQYYPYEQYFGPGTRLTVT.

The chain recombines TRBV11-2 with TRBJ2-2; TRBD2 agrees at 8 bases. This CDR3 comprises 13 residues. Germline V lookup: CDR1 SGHAT, CDR2 FQNNGV. With 4 bases clipped from V and 7 bases from J, the junction kept 2 bases outside the gene matches. The CDR3 protein is CASSSTSVGELFF. CDR3 DNA sequence: TGTGCCAGCAGCTCGACTAGCGTCGGGGAGCTGTTTTTT.

The V and J genes are TRBV14 and TRBJ2-5; D not resolved. V shed 1 base and J shed 1 base, with 10 bases lying between them. The CDR3 runs 15 residues. Germline V gene lookup returns CDR1 SGHDN and CDR2 FVKESK. Here the CDR3 DNA reads TGTGCCAGCAGCCAAGTGTATCAGACCCAAGAGACCCAGTACTTC. It codes for CASSQVYQTQETQYF.

This CDR3 is CASSDLPGAGGTGELFF. CDR3 nucleotides: TGTGCCAGCAGTGACCTCCCGGGGGCTGGAGGCACCGGGGAGCTGTTTTTT. The chain uses TRBV7-9 and TRBJ2-2; TRBD1 or TRBD2 may be the D gene (6 bases each). V dropped 6 bases and J dropped 4 bases, with 21 bases sitting between them. The CDR3 totals 17 residues. Germline V gene sequence: CDR1 SEHNR, CDR2 FQNEAQ (reference sequence).

This clonotype was seen at least ten times. V is TRBV2 and J is TRBJ1-6, with D possibly matching TRBD1 (5 bases). Trimming shortened V by 7 bases and J by 7 bases, and 11 bases separated the two germline ends. Germline V gene sequence: CDR1 SNHLY, CDR2 FYNNEI. The CDR3 covers 13 residues. Here the CDR3 DNA reads TGTGCCAGCACAGGGTTGAGGAATTCACCCCTCCACTTT. Protein sequence: CASTGLRNSPLHF.

The rearrangement links TRBV12-3 or TRBV12-4 to TRBJ1-1; a possible D gene is TRBD1 (6 bases). CDR3 size: 15 residues. Trimming shortened V by 2 bases and J by 1 base, and 11 bases separated the two germline ends. The CDR3 nucleotides read TGTGCCAGCAGTTTAATGGGGGGCGCGAACACTGAAGCTTTCTTT. It specifies CASSLMGGANTEAFF.

The sample holds many counts of this clonotype. The chain uses TRBV7-2 and TRBJ2-7; D not certain. Deletions cut 0 bases from V and 0 bases from J, with 6 bases between. CDR3 length: 14 residues. Per the germline V gene, CDR1 is SGHTA and CDR2 is FQGNSA. CDR3 DNA sequence: TGTGCCAGCAGCTTAGCCCCCAGCTCCTACGAGCAGTACTTC. Protein sequence: CASSLAPSSYEQYF.

This clonotype has ten or more counts. The rearrangement joins TRBV29-1 to TRBJ2-7; 7 bases line up with TRBD1. Germline CDR1 SQVTM, CDR2 ANQGSEA. J gave up 2 bases and V 3 bases, and 10 bases lay outside the gene matches. The CDR3 length is 15 residues. The CDR3 DNA reads TGCAGCGTTGACACAGGGGACAAAGCACCCTACGAGCAGTACTTC. This translates into CSVDTGDKAPYEQYF.

This clonotype was found a few times. The chain couples TRBV11-3 to TRBJ2-6; D is possibly TRBD1 (6 bases). This CDR3 is built from 17 residues. Trimming removed 4 bases from V and 0 bases from J, with 13 bases in between. Germline V CDR1 and CDR2: SGHNT, YENEEA. This chain's CDR3 is CASSSDSESSGANVLTF. The CDR3 DNA is TGTGCCAGCAGCTCGGACAGCGAAAGCTCTGGGGCCAACGTCCTGACTTTC. The whole variable domain, remainder taken from reference TRBV11-3 and TRBJ2-6, is EAGVVQSPRYKIIEKKQPVAFWCNPISGHNTLYWYLQNLGQGPELLIRYENEEAVDDSQLPKDRFSAERLKGVDSTLKIQPAELGDSAVYLCASSSDSESSGANVLTFGAGSRLTVL.

This clonotype appeared a few times. The chain links TRBV6-6 to TRBJ1-2; D uncertain. The V end was cut by 6 bases, the J end by 5 bases, with 10 bases between. The CDR3 has 12 residues. The germline V gene has CDR1 MNHNY and CDR2 SVGAGI (reference sequence). CDR3 nucleotide sequence: TGTGCCAGCAGGAAAGAGCCTTATGGCTACACCTTC. This translates into CASRKEPYGYTF.

This clonotype came up once. The gene calls are TRBV10-3 and TRBJ1-4, with D tentatively TRBD1 (5 bases). The CDR3 has 14 amino acids. Germline CDR1 is ENHRY and CDR2 is SYGVKD. With 5 bases removed from V and 3 bases from J, the gap between germline ends came to 10 bases. The CDR3, as DNA: TGTGCCATCAGTTGGGGCAGAGCTAATGAAAAACTGTTTTTT. Translated, it gives CAISWGRANEKLFF.

V and J are TRBV6-6 and TRBJ2-5; possible D gene TRBD2, 7 bases. From germline, CDR1 is MNHNY and CDR2 SVGAGI (reference sequence). The CDR3 is 17 residues long. V was trimmed by 5 bases and J by 0 bases, leaving 19 bases between them. This CDR3 reads CASSEDHRRGHQETQYF. The DNA of the CDR3 is TGTGCCAGCAGTGAAGATCACCGGCGGGGGCACCAAGAGACCCAGTACTTC.

This chain uses TRBV20-1 with TRBJ1-1; TRBD1 matches 8 bases. With 0 bases clipped from V and 5 bases from J, the junction kept 14 bases outside the gene matches. CDR3 length: 17 residues. Looked up from germline, CDR1 is DFQATT and CDR2 is SNEGSKA (reference sequence). CDR3 nucleotides: TGCAGTGCTAGAGATGGCGGACAGGGTTCGCGGAGGACTGAAGCTTTCTTT. Protein product: CSARDGGQGSRRTEAFF.

This clonotype was observed a handful of times. V is TRBV12-3 or TRBV12-4 and J is TRBJ1-5, with D perhaps matching TRBD1 (5 bases). V was shortened by 6 bases and J by 7 bases, with 13 bases between the two germline ends. This CDR3 spans 13 amino acids. In nucleotides, the CDR3 is TGTGCCAGCAGCCAAGGGGATTGGCAGCCCCAGCATTTT. Its protein is CASSQGDWQPQHF.